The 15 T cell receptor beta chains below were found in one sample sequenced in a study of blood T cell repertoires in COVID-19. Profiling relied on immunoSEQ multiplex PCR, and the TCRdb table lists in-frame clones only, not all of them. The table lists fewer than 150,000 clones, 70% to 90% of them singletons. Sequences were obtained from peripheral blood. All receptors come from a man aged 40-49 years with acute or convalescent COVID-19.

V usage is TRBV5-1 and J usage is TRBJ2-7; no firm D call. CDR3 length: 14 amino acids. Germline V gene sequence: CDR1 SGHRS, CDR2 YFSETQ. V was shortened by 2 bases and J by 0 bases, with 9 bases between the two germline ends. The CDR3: CASSFSDNSYEQYF. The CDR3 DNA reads TGCGCCAGCAGCTTCTCCGACAACTCCTACGAGCAGTACTTC.

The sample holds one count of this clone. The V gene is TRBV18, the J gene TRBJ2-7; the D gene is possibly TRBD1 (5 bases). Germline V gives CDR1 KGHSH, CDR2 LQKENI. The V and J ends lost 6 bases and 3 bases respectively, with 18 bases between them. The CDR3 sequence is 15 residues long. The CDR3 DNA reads TGTGCCAGCTCCCCTCGGCAGGGCGTTCTCTACGAGCAGTACTTC. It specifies CASSPRQGVLYEQYF.

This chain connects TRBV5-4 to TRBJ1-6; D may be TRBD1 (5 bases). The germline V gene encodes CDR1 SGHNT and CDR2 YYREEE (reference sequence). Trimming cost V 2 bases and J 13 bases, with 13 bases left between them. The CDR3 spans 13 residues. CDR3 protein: CASSLGGGTPLHF. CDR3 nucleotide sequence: TGTGCCAGCAGCTTAGGTGGCGGGACGCCCCTCCACTTT.

In nucleotides, the CDR3 is TGTGCCAGCAGTTCCGGACAGGGTAATACCCAGTACTTC. Protein: CASSSGQGNTQYF. J is TRBJ2-5 and V is TRBV6-2 or TRBV6-3; 8 positions match TRBD1. The CDR3 runs 13 residues. Germline lookup yields CDR1 MNHEY and CDR2 SVGEGT. Trimming at V came to 4 bases and at J to 8 bases, leaving 6 bases not matched to a gene.

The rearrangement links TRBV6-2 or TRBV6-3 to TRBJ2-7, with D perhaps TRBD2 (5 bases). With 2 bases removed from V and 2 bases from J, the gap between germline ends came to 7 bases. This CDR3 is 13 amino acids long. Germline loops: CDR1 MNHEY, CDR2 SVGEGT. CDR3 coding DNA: TGTGCCAGCAGTTACGGGAGCCCCTACGAGCAGTACTTC. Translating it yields CASSYGSPYEQYF.

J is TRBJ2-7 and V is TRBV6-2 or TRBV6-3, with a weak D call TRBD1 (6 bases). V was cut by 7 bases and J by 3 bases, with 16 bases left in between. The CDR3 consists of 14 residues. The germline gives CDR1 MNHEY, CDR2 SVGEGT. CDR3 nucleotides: TGTGCCAGCACCCCTGATACAGGGTTCTACGAGCAGTACTTC. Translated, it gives CASTPDTGFYEQYF.

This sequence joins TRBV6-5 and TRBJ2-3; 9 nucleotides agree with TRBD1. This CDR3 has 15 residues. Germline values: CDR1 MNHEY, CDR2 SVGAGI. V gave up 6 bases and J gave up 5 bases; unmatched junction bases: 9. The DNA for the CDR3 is TGTGCCAGCAGAGAGGACAGGGGAACTGGAGATACGCAGTATTTT. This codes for CASREDRGTGDTQYF.

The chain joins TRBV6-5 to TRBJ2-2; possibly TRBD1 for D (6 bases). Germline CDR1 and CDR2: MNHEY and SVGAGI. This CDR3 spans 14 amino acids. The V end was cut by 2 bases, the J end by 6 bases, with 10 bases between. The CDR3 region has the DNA TGTGCCAGCAGTTACACCAGGGGCGCCGGGGAGCTGTTTTTT. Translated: CASSYTRGAGELFF.

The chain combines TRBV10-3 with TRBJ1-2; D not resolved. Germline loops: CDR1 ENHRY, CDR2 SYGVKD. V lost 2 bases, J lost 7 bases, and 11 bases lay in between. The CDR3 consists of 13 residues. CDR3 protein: CAISEGRLLGYTF. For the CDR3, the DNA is TGTGCCATCAGTGAGGGCCGACTACTTGGCTACACCTTC.

The CDR3 DNA reads TGTGCCAGCAGCCAACCCAGAGGGAAGGGGGTACCTGAAGCTTTCTTT. This sequence encodes CASSQPRGKGVPEAFF. The gene calls are TRBV14 and TRBJ1-1; D is perhaps TRBD1 (6 bases). The V gene's germline CDR1 is SGHDN and CDR2 FVKESK. Trimming took 2 bases from V and 6 from J, leaving 19 bases between them. This CDR3 is built from 16 residues.

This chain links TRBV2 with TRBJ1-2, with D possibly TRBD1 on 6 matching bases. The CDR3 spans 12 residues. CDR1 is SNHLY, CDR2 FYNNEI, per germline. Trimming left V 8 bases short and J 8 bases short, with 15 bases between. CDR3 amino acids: CASLWGLRGYTF. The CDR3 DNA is TGTGCCAGCCTCTGGGGGCTAAGGGGCTACACCTTC. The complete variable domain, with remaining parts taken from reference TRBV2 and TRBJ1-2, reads EPEVTQTPSHQVTQMGQEVILRCVPISNHLYFYWYRQILGQKVEFLVSFYNNEISEKSEIFDDQFSVERPDGSNFTLKIRSTKLEDSAMYFCASLWGLRGYTFGSGTRLTVV.

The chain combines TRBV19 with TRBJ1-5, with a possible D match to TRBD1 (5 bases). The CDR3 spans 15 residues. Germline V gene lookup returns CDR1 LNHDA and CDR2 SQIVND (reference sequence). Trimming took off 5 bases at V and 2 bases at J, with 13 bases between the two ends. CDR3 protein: CASSLQDSGNQPQHF. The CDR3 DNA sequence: TGTGCCAGTAGTCTCCAAGACAGCGGCAATCAGCCCCAGCATTTT.

The CDR3 coding sequence is TGTGCCAGCAGCCCCGGTGTTGGCTACGAGCAGTACTTC. This translates into CASSPGVGYEQYF. The rearrangement uses TRBV9 and TRBJ2-7; D gene uncertain. Germline V gives CDR1 SGDLS, CDR2 YYNGEE. Between the trimmed V and J ends, which lost 4 bases and 3 bases, there was a span of 11 bases. The CDR3 runs to 13 residues.

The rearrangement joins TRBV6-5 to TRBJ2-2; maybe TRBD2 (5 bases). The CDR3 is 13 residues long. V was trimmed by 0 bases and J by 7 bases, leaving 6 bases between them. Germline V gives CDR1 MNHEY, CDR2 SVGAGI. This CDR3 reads CASSYSGIGELFF. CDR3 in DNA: TGTGCCAGCAGTTACTCCGGGATCGGGGAGCTGTTTTTT.

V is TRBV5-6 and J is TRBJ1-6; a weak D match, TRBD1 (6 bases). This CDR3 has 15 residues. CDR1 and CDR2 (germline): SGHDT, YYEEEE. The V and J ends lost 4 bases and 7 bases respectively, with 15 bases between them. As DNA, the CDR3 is TGTGCCAGCAGCCACCGACAGGCGGCGAATTCACCCCTCCACTTT. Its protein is CASSHRQAANSPLHF.